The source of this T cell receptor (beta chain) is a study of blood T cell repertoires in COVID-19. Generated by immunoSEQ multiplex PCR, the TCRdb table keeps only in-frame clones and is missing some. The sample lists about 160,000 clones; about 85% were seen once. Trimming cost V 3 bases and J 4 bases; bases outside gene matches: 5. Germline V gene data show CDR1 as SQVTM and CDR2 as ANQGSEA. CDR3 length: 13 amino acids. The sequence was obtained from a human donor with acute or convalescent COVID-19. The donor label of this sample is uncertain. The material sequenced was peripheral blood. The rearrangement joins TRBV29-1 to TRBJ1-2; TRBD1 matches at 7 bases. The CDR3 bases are TGCAGCGTTGAGGTGGGACAGAGCTATGGCTACACCTTC. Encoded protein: CSVEVGQSYGYTF.